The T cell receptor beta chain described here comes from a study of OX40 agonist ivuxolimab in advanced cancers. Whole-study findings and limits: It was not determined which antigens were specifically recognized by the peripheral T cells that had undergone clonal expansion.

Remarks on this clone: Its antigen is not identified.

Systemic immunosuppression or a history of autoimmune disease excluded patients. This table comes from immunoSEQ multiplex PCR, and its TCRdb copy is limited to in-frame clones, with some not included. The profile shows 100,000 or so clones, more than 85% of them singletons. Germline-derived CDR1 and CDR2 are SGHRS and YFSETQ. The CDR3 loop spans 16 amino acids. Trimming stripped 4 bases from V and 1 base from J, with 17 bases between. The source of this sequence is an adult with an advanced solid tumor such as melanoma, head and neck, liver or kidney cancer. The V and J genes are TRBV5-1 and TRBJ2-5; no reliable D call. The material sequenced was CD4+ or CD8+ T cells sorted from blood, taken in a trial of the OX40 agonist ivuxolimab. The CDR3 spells CASSVSTPARQETQYF. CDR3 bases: TGCGCCAGCAGCGTGTCGACTCCCGCCCGCCAAGAGACCCAGTACTTC. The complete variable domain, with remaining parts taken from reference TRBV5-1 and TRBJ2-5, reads KAGVTQTPRYLIKTRGQQVTLSCSPISGHRSVSWYQQTPGQGLQFLFEYFSETQRNKGNFPGRFSGRQFSNSRSEMNVSTLELGDSALYLCASSVSTPARQETQYFGPGTRLLVL.